The entry below describes one TCR beta chain. What it binds is unknown. V dropped 6 bases and J dropped 8 bases, with 16 bases sitting between them. The CDR3 totals 13 residues. The entry originates in a study of T cell repertoires in cytomegalovirus infection. Overall study: Use of recently identified HLA-C-restricted and well-studied HLA-B-restricted CMV epitopes was part of the study. Indicated by public TCR beta signatures were CMV infection and matching HLA type. Broader study findings: Summed public TCR beta family frequency identified CMV carriers bearing the relevant HLA.

MiXCR, run by TCRdb on the reads, gives a single entry per CDR3 protein. The sample has a few hundred thousand distinct CDR3 sequences, roughly 43% seen once; the top ten hold about 48%. The receptor was isolated from a human donor in good health (CMV status not recorded). Some clones in this sample may be carry-over from other donors' samples. Material: cultured PBMCs, obtained from culture after CMV antigen stimulation. The gene calls are TRBV12-3 or TRBV12-4 and TRBJ1-1, with D maybe TRBD1 (5 bases). CDR3 region: CASRSTGPSEAFF. CDR3 coding DNA: TGTGCCAGCAGGAGTACAGGCCCCTCCGAAGCTTTCTTT.